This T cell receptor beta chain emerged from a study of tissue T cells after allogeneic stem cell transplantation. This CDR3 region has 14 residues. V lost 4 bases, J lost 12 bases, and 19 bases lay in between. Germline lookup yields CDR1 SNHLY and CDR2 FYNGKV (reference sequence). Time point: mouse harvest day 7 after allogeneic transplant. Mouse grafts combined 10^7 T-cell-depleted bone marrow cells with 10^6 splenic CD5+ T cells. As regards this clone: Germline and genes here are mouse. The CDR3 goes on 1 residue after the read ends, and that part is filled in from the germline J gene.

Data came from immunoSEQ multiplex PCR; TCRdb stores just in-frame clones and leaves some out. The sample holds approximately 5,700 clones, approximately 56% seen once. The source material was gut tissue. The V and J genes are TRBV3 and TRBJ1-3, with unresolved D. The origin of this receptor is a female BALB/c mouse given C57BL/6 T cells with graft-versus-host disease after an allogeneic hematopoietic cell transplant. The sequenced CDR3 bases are TGTGCCAGCAGCTCCCTTGCAAACACCGGGCAGCTCTAT. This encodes CASSSLANTGQLY. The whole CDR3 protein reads CASSSLANTGQLYF.